The following is a TCR beta chain sequence with its context. Its antigen is unidentified. A junction end diverges from the germline sequence, so it may reflect a read error. Germline assignment: CDR1 MDHEN and CDR2 SYDVKM. The CDR3 is 15 residues long. Sequenced with the Oncomine TCR Beta short-read assay was DNA taken from cultured CD4+ T cells. MiXCR, run by TCRdb on the PCR reads, gives a single entry per CDR3 protein. Among approximately 9,000 distinct CDR3 sequences listed, about 48% were seen once. This record comes from a study of vaccination and CD4 T cells after COVID-19. Study summary: All convalescent patients were nasal swab PCR positive for SARS-CoV-2; 9 or 10 had mild and one severe disease. Convalescent donors: six male, four female; seven Caucasian, two Asian, one multiracial, two Hispanic. Either a CEFX pool, an HIV-1 Nef pool, or no peptide was added to control cultures.

Treatment in this sample: approximately 9-day PBMC culture with coronavirus spike peptide pools or control peptides (ViraFEST assay). Peptide pools at 10 ug/ml and IL-2 at approximately 10 IU/ml were added to cultures of two million PBMCs per well. The sequenced material came from CD4+ T cells from blood, cultured in vitro. This clonotype was obtained from a human donor who had recovered from COVID-19. V gene TRBV28 combines with J gene TRBJ1-6, with D possibly TRBD1 on 5 matching bases. In nucleotides, the CDR3 is TGTGTCAGCAGCCGTCCGCCAGGGTTTGCTTCACCCCTCCACTTT. It codes for CVSSRPPGFASPLHF.